The source of this T cell receptor beta chain is a study of T cell repertoires in cytomegalovirus infection. MiXCR, run by TCRdb on the reads, gives a single entry per CDR3 protein. The table shows 200,000 to 250,000 distinct CDR3 sequences, with about 39% occurring only once. This clonotype was recorded at least ten times. Its antigen is currently unknown. CDR3 length equals 13 residues. Trimming removed 5 bases at V and 0 bases at J, with 5 bases between. The germline V gene has CDR1 SGHTA and CDR2 FQGNSA. Sequences were derived from CD8+ T cells from cultured PBMCs, sampled from culture after CMV antigen stimulation. The chain joins TRBV7-2 to TRBJ2-1; D ambiguous. This receptor was identified in a human donor in good health (CMV status not recorded). Some clones in this sample may be carry-over from other donors' samples. The CDR3 here is CASSPGSYNEQFF. The CDR3 DNA reads as TGTGCCAGCAGCCCCGGCTCCTACAATGAGCAGTTCTTC.